This is a list of T cell receptor beta chains from one sample in a study of technical replicates of blood from a handful of donors. Repertoires were generated with immunoSEQ multiplex PCR, while TCRdb's copy carries only in-frame clones and drops some. The profile covers around 50,000 clones, with 94% appearing a single time and 0.2% to 0.25% taken by the ten largest. Source material: T cells isolated from PBMCs. The origin of the receptors is a human donor in good health. CDR3s leave out the opening cysteine and the closing phenylalanine or tryptophan. The D gene is left open where the match is weak.

j_call,cdr3_length,d_call,v_call,cdr3_aa
TRBJ2-3,13,.,TRBV18,ASSPAGALTDTQY
TRBJ1-2,12,.,TRBV13,ASSPSDSMTGYT
TRBJ2-7,11,TRBD2,TRBV11-2,ASSPSGDYEQY
TRBJ2-2,13,TRBD1,TRBV13,ASSLGQGNTGELF
TRBJ1-6,11,.,TRBV7-6,ASSSSDNSPLH
TRBJ1-1,14,TRBD1,TRBV7-3,ASSLAEQGYSTEAF
TRBJ1-1,14,.,TRBV14,ASSPNPDSPNTEAF
TRBJ2-1,10,.,TRBV7-8,ASSEGGVEQF
TRBJ2-5,11,.,TRBV28,ASERDTEETQY
TRBJ2-7,12,TRBD1,TRBV6-5,ASSVSGTGGRQY
TRBJ2-2,12,TRBD1,TRBV6-5,ASRRDRNTGELF
TRBJ1-2,12,TRBD1,TRBV7-9,ASRRRQGANGYT
TRBJ2-1,12,.,TRBV29-1,SATNLEGLGEQF
TRBJ1-2,13,TRBD1,TRBV11-2,ASSLGQGGNYGYT
TRBJ1-1,11,TRBD1,TRBV9,ASSRTGNTEAF
TRBJ1-1,11,TRBD1,TRBV10-3,AISRGPDTEAF
TRBJ1-1,15,TRBD1,TRBV18,ASSPSYSGTGDTEAF
TRBJ1-1,9,.,TRBV5-4,ASSGGTEAF
TRBJ1-2,11,.,TRBV5-1,ASSTSGVYGYT
TRBJ2-2,13,TRBD2,TRBV6-5,ASSYGLAGTGELF
TRBJ2-1,14,.,TRBV28,ASSFATGTRNNEQF
TRBJ1-5,13,.,TRBV10-2,ASREQGPDNQPQH
TRBJ1-1,13,TRBD1,TRBV6-6,ASSLGQGMATEAF
TRBJ1-2,11,TRBD1,TRBV11-2,ASSFRGQYGYT
TRBJ1-5,13,TRBD1,TRBV7-2,ASSFGQGFDQPQH
TRBJ2-3,14,.,TRBV5-1,ASSLGSGVGTDTQY
TRBJ2-1,13,.,TRBV15,ATKGGAPRYNEQF
TRBJ2-7,12,TRBD1,TRBV7-6,ASSPPGQGYEQY
TRBJ2-1,11,.,TRBV19,ASSMRSGNEQF
TRBJ2-1,13,TRBD1,TRBV9,ASSDPGQGYNEQF
TRBJ1-1,12,.,TRBV5-1,ASSLKGVVYEAF
TRBJ2-4,14,.,TRBV6-5,ASSYRPTIAKNIQY
TRBJ1-1,12,.,TRBV10-3,AISRGAANTEAF
TRBJ2-7,11,.,TRBV28,AVRDSSSYEQY
TRBJ2-1,13,TRBD1,TRBV10-3,AISERQGNYNEQF
TRBJ2-1,13,TRBD2,TRBV10-1,ASSDPSGAYNEQF
TRBJ1-5,13,.,TRBV28,ASSFGLRVGQPQH
TRBJ2-5,14,.,TRBV11-2,ASSPWGQTSNETQY
TRBJ2-5,13,.,TRBV5-1,ASSYRVGVQETQY
TRBJ2-3,12,TRBD2,TRBV7-3,ASSSGGASDTQY
TRBJ2-7,14,TRBD2,TRBV6-5,ASSSESLAGVYEQY
TRBJ1-2,14,.,TRBV29-1,SVDGGIGEGDYGYT
TRBJ2-5,11,.,TRBV7-3,ASSFGLQETQY
TRBJ2-1,13,TRBD2,TRBV7-8,ASSSRAGGPNEQF
TRBJ2-7,11,TRBD1,TRBV13,ASSFGTEYEQY
TRBJ2-7,12,TRBD1,TRBV5-1,ASSSGTGSYEQY
TRBJ2-7,13,.,TRBV13,ASSRGHLSSYEQY
TRBJ1-5,15,TRBD1,TRBV28,ASSLFRRGRVAQPQH
TRBJ1-3,13,.,TRBV6-5,ASGDTAFSGNTIY
TRBJ2-1,12,TRBD1,TRBV10-3,AIRPGQDYNEQF
TRBJ1-2,12,.,TRBV7-9,ASSPRQVSYGYT
TRBJ1-1,12,.,TRBV28,ASSPGRANTEAF
TRBJ2-7,11,TRBD1,TRBV10-3,AIRDRVTYEQY
TRBJ1-5,12,TRBD1,TRBV7-2,ASSLYRQGQPQH
TRBJ1-4,12,TRBD1,TRBV18,ASSQGQGPEKLF